This T cell receptor (beta chain) was captured in a study of T-cell memory formation after mild COVID-19. A single record per CDR3 protein comes from TCRdb applying MiXCR to the 5' RACE reads. The repertoire holds around 340,000 distinct CDR3 sequences, with around 20% as singletons. Looked up from germline, CDR1 is MDHEN and CDR2 is SYDVKM. V dropped 5 bases and J dropped 3 bases, with 15 bases sitting between them. The CDR3 extends over 15 amino acids. This clonotype has just a few counts. The antigen is unknown. General study results and limits: Later expanders leaned toward CD4+, whereas clones contracting from day 15 to 85 were balanced CD4/CD8. The pre-infection memory compartment contained some responding clones, suggesting cross-reactive memory joined.

This receptor was taken from an adult woman who had mild COVID-19 (a few samples of this study predate the infection). Cell type and time point are not known. The chain is built from TRBV28 and TRBJ2-3; D not certain. The source material was PBMCs or a T cell subset sorted from them (not recorded which). Here the CDR3 DNA reads TGTGCCAGCAGTGCCCCTGAACGATATACAGATACGCAGTATTTT. It codes for CASSAPERYTDTQYF.